The clone carrying this T cell receptor (beta chain) occurred a few times. The data derive from a study of blood T cell repertoires in COVID-19. The authors' processing: Counts of nucleated cells, estimated from reference gene primer amplification, were obtained. The assay was immunoSEQ multiplex PCR, and TCRdb's table has in-frame clones only and misses some. That table supplies the V and J calls and clone size; D and trimming were determined from the DNA. The table shows 110,000 to 150,000 clones, with 84% occurring only once. This CDR3 is built from 13 residues. V lost 7 bases to trimming and J lost 7 bases, with 17 bases between them. CDR1 and CDR2 (germline): SGHDT, YYEEEE.

The sequencing input was peripheral blood. The rearrangement joins TRBV5-6 to TRBJ1-1; the D gene is possibly TRBD1 (6 bases). The TCR originated in a human donor in a cohort sampled during active COVID-19. DNA of the CDR3: TGTGCCAGCCGAACCAGGGGCGATTATGAAGCTTTCTTT. Protein sequence: CASRTRGDYEAFF.